This TCR beta chain was obtained from a study of PD-L1 blockade in urothelial cancer listed by TCRdb under 2017. A note on the overall study: Every patient began therapy at some point between 2013 and 2015 and was given atezolizumab 1,200 mg intravenously every 3 weeks. About 90% of the roughly 30 patients were identified as males with urothelial cancer of bladder origin, and a prior smoking history was reported by 18 of 29 patients. An ECOG performance status of 0 or 1 was recorded for the patients, and 0 to 3 prior chemotherapy regimens had been received by the patients. Blood samples were analyzed at 3 weeks after treatment start (second dose) and at 6 weeks after treatment start. Blood samples yielded a median of approximately 150,000 T cells and roughly 83,000 unique TCRs, with median clonality 0.080. The study, an exploratory multi-omic analysis, examined somatic, immune and clinical correlates of response to PD-L1 blockade with atezolizumab in urothelial cancer. TCR sequencing covered pretreatment tumor samples and matched, serially collected peripheral blood taken before and after atezolizumab treatment. Progression-free survival longer than 6 months counted as durable clinical benefit, and TCR features were additionally tested against both progression-free and overall survival. In the same patients, pretreatment tumors underwent whole exome sequencing and RNA sequencing in addition to TCR sequencing. Durable clinical benefit was achieved by nine patients but not by the remaining 20. Pretreatment blood TCR-seq was available for about 30 patients, at least one posttreatment blood collection was obtained for about 24 patients, and tumor TCR-seq was available for about 24 patients.

On this clone itself: Its antigen is not yet known. No much larger clone exists at a distance of one base, and base qualities are not known.

The time point label corresponds to: pretreatment peripheral blood. A total of approximately 27 patients with locally advanced or metastatic urothelial carcinoma, treated at Memorial Sloan Kettering on a trial protocol, made up the cohort. Peripheral blood mononuclear cells were collected pretreatment and during treatment, at between 1 and 8 total time points per patient. The Qiagen DNeasy Blood extraction kit was used to purify genomic DNA from total PBMCs and from tumor samples. Collected pretreatment and during treatment, PBMCs were isolated and stored as previously described. Synthetic TCR analog templates were spiked into each PCR to estimate absolute template abundance from read counts. TCRbeta CDR3 regions were amplified from genomic DNA with bias-controlled V and J gene primers using the immunoSEQ assay. Sequencing of rearranged TCRbeta segments was performed at approximately 20X coverage. Per the source publication's procedure: Clustering was used to correct sequencing errors, and CDR3s were annotated against IMGT to assign V, D and J genes. Out-of-frame and stop-codon sequences were excluded, and only productive TCRbeta rearrangements were used in downstream analyses. Clonality was calculated as one minus the Shannon entropy normalized by the log of the number of unique productive sequences. Fisher's exact test with Benjamini-Hochberg correction, at a threshold of adjusted p below 0.01, was used to find clones that differed between time points or between blood and tumor. TCRdb took over this immuneACCESS table, retaining in-frame rearrangements with V and J assigned. Such tables are incomplete; in checked studies, under half of the missing clones stem from an unresolved V gene, and the remainder is unexplained. That table gives V, J and clone size, and the DNA gave D and trimming. Across this sample there are 70,000 to 75,000 clones, with around 84% seen only once. Of the sample, approximately 10% falls within the top ten clones.

Results the study describes overall, beyond this receptor: Improved progression-free and overall survival was found to be associated with pretreatment peripheral blood TCR clonality below the median. Because the sample size was small (n ≈ 28) and many of the analyses were exploratory, the results are meant to be hypothesis-generating. At 3 weeks after the start of treatment, tumor-associated TCR clones in peripheral blood had expanded more in patients with durable benefit (n ≈ 20, p = 0.022).

From V the trimming removes 6 bases and from J it removes 2 bases, while the gene matches leave 7 bases of the junction unaccounted for. From the cysteine up to the phenylalanine, the CDR3 has a length of 15 residues. The kept DNA is CDR3 alone, 45 bases in frame from the first base. CDR1 and CDR2 (PRHDT, FYEKMQ) derive from the germline V gene (reference sequence). The sample consisted of PBMCs, taken around atezolizumab (anti-PD-L1) treatment. The TCR sequence derives from a woman aged 70-85 years with urothelial cancer. This sequence uses TRBV13 and TRBJ2-7; TRBD2 agrees with 10 junctional bases. The CDR3 reads CASSLSGRATYEQYF. The nucleotide sequence is TGTGCCAGCAGTTTAAGCGGGAGGGCCACCTACGAGCAGTACTTC.